This T cell receptor beta chain comes out of a study of blood T cell repertoires in COVID-19. The CDR3 consists of 11 residues. The V end was cut by 7 bases, the J end by 5 bases, with 11 bases between. In germline, CDR1 is DFQATT, CDR2 SNEGSKA (reference sequence). This clone was seen a single time. Libraries were prepared by immunoSEQ multiplex PCR; TCRdb keeps only in-frame clonotypes and omits some of them. The data hold about 170,000 clones, with around 90% observed a single time. The receptor comes from a man aged 50-59 years who had recovered from COVID-19. V usage is TRBV20-1 and J usage is TRBJ2-5, with D possibly matching TRBD2 (6 bases). What was sequenced was peripheral blood. Here the CDR3 DNA reads TGCAGTGGCAGACGGGGGGAGACCCAGTACTTC. Residues: CSGRRGETQYF.